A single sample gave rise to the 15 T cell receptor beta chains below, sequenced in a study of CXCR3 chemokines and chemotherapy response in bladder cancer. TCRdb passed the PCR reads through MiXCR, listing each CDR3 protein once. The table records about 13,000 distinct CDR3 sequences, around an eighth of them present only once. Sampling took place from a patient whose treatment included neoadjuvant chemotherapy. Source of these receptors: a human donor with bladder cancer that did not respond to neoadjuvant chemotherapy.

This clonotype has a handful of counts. In DNA form, the CDR3 reads TGTGCCAGCAGCCCCAGGGAGAACGGAAACATTCAGTACTTC. The encoded protein is CASSPRENGNIQYF. The V gene is TRBV12-3 or TRBV12-4, the J gene TRBJ2-4; either TRBD1 or TRBD2 may fit D (5 bases each). V lost 6 bases and J lost 6, with 15 bases in between. The CDR3 length is 14 residues.

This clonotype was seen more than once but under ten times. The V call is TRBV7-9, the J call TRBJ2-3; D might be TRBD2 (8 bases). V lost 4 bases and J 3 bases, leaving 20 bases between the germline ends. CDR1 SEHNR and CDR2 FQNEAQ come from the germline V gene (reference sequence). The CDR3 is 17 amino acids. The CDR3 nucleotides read TGTGCCAGCAGCTCAGGGGGAGCGGGGGCATTTACAGATACGCAGTATTTT. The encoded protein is CASSSGGAGAFTDTQYF.

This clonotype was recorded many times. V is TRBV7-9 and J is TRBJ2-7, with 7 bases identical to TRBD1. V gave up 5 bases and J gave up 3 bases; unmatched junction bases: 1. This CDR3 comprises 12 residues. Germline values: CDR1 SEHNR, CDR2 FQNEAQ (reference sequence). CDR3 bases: TGTGCCAGCAGCCCAGGGGGCTACGAGCAGTACTTC. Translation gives CASSPGGYEQYF.

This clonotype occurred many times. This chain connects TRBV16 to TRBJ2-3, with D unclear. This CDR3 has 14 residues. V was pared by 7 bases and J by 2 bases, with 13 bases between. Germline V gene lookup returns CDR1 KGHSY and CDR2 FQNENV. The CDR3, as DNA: TGTGCCAGCACCGGGTCGGTGCCCACAGATACGCAGTATTTT. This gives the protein CASTGSVPTDTQYF.

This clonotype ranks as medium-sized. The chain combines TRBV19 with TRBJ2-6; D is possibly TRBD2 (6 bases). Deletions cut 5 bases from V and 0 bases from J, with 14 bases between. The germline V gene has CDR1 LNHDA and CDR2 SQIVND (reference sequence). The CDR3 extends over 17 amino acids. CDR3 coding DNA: TGTGCCAGTAGTGCGGGACCCCAGAGCTCTGGGGCCAACGTCCTGACTTTC. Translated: CASSAGPQSSGANVLTF.

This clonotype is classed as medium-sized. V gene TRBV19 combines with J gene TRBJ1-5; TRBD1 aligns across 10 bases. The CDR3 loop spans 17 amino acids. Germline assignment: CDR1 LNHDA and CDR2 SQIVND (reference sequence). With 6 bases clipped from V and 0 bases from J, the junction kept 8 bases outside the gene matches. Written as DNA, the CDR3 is TGTGCCAGTAGGGCCCGGGACAGGGGTTATAGCAATCAGCCCCAGCATTTT. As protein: CASRARDRGYSNQPQHF.

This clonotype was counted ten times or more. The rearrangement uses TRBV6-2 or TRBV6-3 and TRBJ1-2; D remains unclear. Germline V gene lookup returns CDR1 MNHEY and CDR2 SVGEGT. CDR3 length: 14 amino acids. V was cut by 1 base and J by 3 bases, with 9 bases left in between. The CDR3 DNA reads TGTGCCAGCAGTTACTTTTCCAAGGACTATGGCTACACCTTC. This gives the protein CASSYFSKDYGYTF.

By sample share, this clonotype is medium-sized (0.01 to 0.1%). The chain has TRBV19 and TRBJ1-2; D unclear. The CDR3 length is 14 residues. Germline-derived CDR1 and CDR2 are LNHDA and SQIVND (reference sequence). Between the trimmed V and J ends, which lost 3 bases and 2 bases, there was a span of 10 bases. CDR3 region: CASSMGGLNYGYTF. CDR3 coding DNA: TGTGCCAGTAGTATGGGAGGGCTAAACTATGGCTACACCTTC.

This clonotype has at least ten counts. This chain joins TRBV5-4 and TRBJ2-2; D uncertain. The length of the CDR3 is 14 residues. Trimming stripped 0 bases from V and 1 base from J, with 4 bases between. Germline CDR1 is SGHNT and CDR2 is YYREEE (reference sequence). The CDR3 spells CASSLDENTGELFF. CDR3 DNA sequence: TGTGCCAGCAGCTTGGACGAGAACACCGGGGAGCTGTTTTTT.

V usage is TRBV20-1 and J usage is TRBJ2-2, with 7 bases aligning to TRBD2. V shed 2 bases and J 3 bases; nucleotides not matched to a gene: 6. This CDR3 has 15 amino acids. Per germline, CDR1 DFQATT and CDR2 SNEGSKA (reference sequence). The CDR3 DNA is TGCAGTGCTAGAAGGTCAGGGAGGGACACCGGGGAGCTGTTTTTT. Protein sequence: CSARRSGRDTGELFF.

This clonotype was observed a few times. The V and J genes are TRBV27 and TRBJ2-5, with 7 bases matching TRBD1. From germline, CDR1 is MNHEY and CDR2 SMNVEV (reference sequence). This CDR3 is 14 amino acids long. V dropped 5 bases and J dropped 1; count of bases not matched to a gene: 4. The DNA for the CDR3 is TGTGCCAGCAGTCAACAGGGGACCCAAGAGACCCAGTACTTC. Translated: CASSQQGTQETQYF.

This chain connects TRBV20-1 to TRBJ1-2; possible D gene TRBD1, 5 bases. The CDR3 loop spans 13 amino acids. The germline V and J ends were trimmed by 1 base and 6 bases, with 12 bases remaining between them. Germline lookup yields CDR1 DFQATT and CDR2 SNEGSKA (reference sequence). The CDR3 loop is CSARASGANGYTF. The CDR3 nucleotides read TGCAGTGCTAGAGCCTCTGGGGCCAATGGCTACACCTTC.

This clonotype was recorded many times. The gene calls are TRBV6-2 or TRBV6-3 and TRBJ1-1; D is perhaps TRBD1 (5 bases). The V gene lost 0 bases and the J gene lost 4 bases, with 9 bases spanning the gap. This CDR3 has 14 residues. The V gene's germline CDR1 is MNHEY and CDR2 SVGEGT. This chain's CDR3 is CASSYSRAVTEAFF. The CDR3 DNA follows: TGTGCCAGCAGTTACTCCAGGGCGGTCACTGAAGCTTTCTTT.

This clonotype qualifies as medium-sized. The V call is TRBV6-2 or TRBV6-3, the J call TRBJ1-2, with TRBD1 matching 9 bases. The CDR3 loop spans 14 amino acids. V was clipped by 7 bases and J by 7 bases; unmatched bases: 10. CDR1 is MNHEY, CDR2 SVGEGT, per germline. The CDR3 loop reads CASTPKDRGFGYTF. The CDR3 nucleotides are TGTGCCAGCACACCGAAAGACAGGGGGTTTGGCTACACCTTC.

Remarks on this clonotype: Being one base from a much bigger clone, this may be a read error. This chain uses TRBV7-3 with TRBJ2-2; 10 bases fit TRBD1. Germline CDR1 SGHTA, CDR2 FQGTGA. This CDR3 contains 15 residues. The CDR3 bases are TGTGTCAGCAGCTTAGGACAGGGGGGCACCGGGGAGCTGTTTTTT. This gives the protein CVSSLGQGGTGELFF.